These T cell receptor beta chains were read from a single sample in a study of molecular identifiers for immune sequencing clone quantification. TCRdb fed the PCR reads into MiXCR, producing one record per CDR3 protein. This sample has under 600,000 distinct CDR3 sequences, with over 20% found just once. Sequencing was performed on naive CD8+ T cells from blood, with Jurkat cell RNA spiked in. Receptors were obtained from a human donor in good health. Some libraries in this study had Jurkat cell RNA spiked in. CDR3s include the opening cysteine and the closing phenylalanine or tryptophan. A D gene is named only where the DNA matches it firmly. Clone size, where shown, is once, few, many, or a class for clones that have expanded.

v_call: TRBV6-2/TRBV6-3
j_call: TRBJ1-5
d_call: NA
clone_size: NA
cdr3_aa: CASSYVPGDQPQHF
cdr3_nt: TGTGCCAGCAGTTACGTTCCAGGGGATCAGCCCCAGCATTTT

v_call: TRBV5-1
j_call: TRBJ1-1
d_call: NA
clone_size: few
cdr3_aa: CASSLERTANTEAFF
cdr3_nt: TGCGCCAGCAGCTTGGAACGGACAGCGAACACTGAAGCTTTCTTT

v_call: TRBV20-1
j_call: TRBJ2-5
d_call: NA
clone_size: few
cdr3_aa: CSASLGLPNQETQYF
cdr3_nt: TGCAGTGCTAGTTTGGGTCTTCCCAACCAAGAGACCCAGTACTTC

v_call: TRBV7-9
j_call: TRBJ2-5
d_call: NA
clone_size: many
cdr3_aa: CASSLVGAGTPKNF
cdr3_nt: NA

v_call: TRBV21-1
j_call: TRBJ1-5
d_call: NA
clone_size: many
cdr3_aa: CASSLRGLGGQGQNQPQHF
cdr3_nt: TGTGCCAGCAGCCTTAGGGGGCTCGGGGGACAGGGACAAAATCAGCCCCAGCATTTT

v_call: TRBV4-3
j_call: TRBJ2-7
d_call: NA
clone_size: NA
cdr3_aa: CASSQGGLGTYEQYF
cdr3_nt: TGCGCCAGCAGCCAGGGCGGACTGGGTACCTACGAGCAGTACTTC

v_call: TRBV4-2
j_call: TRBJ1-2
d_call: NA
clone_size: many
cdr3_aa: CASWAMGYTF
cdr3_nt: TGTGCCAGCTGGGCAATGGGCTACACCTTC

v_call: TRBV12-5
j_call: TRBJ1-2
d_call: NA
clone_size: few
cdr3_aa: CASGPQGLTNYGYTF
cdr3_nt: TGTGCTAGTGGGCCCCAGGGGCTTACTAACTATGGCTACACCTTC

v_call: TRBV5-6
j_call: TRBJ2-5
d_call: TRBD2
clone_size: few
cdr3_aa: CASSLAGLAGNQETQYF
cdr3_nt: TGTGCCAGCAGCTTGGCCGGTTTAGCGGGGAACCAAGAGACCCAGTACTTC

v_call: TRBV7-2
j_call: TRBJ2-5
d_call: TRBD2
clone_size: NA
cdr3_aa: CASSLESRLAGGMETQYF
cdr3_nt: TGTGCCAGCAGCTTAGAGAGCCGACTAGCGGGAGGTATGGAGACCCAGTACTTC

v_call: TRBV30
j_call: TRBJ1-1
d_call: NA
clone_size: NA
cdr3_aa: CAWSVPGTEAFF
cdr3_nt: TGTGCCTGGAGTGTGCCGGGCACTGAAGCTTTCTTT

v_call: TRBV4-1
j_call: TRBJ1-1
d_call: NA
clone_size: many
cdr3_aa: CASSQAAGMNTEAFF
cdr3_nt: TGCGCCAGCAGCCAAGCGGCAGGGATGAACACTGAAGCTTTCTTT

v_call: TRBV6-6
j_call: TRBJ2-3
d_call: TRBD2
clone_size: many
cdr3_aa: CASSYVSASGRALSTDTQYF
cdr3_nt: TGTGCCAGCAGTTACGTTTCGGCTAGCGGGAGGGCCCTTAGCACAGATACGCAGTATTTT

v_call: TRBV19
j_call: TRBJ2-1
d_call: NA
clone_size: NA
cdr3_aa: CARSQGYNEQFF
cdr3_nt: TGTGCCCGTAGTCAGGGGTACAATGAGCAGTTCTTC